This T cell receptor (beta chain) was identified in a study of blood T cell repertoires in COVID-19. Study information: PBMCs, B-cell-depleted T cells, or T cells were the source of the cDNA or gDNA that made up the material.

TCRdb's table, derived via immunoSEQ multiplex PCR, lists solely in-frame clones and lacks some. The sample lists 120,000 or so clones; less than 75% were seen once. The sample taken for sequencing was peripheral blood. This receptor was identified in a human donor with acute or convalescent COVID-19. The donor label of this sample is uncertain.

CDR3 sequence (DNA): TGTGCCAGCAGTTACTCGATGACAGGGGTGGGCGAGCAGTACGTC. It yields the protein CASSYSMTGVGEQYV. This chain connects TRBV6-5 to TRBJ2-7, with TRBD1 identical over 8 bases. Germline V gene lookup returns CDR1 MNHEY and CDR2 SVGAGI. The CDR3 extends over 15 amino acids. The J segment lost 6 bases and the V segment lost 0 bases, leaving 7 bases of the junction unmatched.